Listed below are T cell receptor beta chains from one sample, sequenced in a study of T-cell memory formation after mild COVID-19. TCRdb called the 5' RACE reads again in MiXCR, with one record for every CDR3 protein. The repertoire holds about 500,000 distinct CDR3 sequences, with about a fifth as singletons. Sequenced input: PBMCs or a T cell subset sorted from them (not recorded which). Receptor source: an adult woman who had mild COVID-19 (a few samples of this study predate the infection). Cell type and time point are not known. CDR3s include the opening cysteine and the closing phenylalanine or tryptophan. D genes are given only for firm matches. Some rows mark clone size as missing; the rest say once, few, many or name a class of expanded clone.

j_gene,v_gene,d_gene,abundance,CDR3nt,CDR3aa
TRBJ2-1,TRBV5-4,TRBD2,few,TGTGCCAGCGGGCGGGAGACTCGCTACAATGAGCAGTTCTTC,CASGRETRYNEQFF
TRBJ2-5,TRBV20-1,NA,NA,TGCAGTGCTAGGATCGGGCTAGTCCAAGAGACCCAGTACTTC,CSARIGLVQETQYF
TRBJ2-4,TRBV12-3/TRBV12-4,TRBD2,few,TGTGCCAGCAGTCATAGCGGGAGGGGGAACATTCAGTACTTC,CASSHSGRGNIQYF
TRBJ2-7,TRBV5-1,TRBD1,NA,TGCGCCAGCAGCTTGCCACGTAGAAGACAGGGGATTTACTACGAGCAGTACTTC,CASSLPRRRQGIYYEQYF
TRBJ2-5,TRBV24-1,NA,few,TGTGCCACCAGTGATTTGCCGCCCCAGGAGACCCAGTACTTC,CATSDLPPQETQYF
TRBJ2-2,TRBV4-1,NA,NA,TGCGCCAGCAGCCAGTACGCCGGGAAGAACACCGGGGAGCTGTTTTTT,CASSQYAGKNTGELFF
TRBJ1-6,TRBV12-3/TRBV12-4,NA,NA,TGTGCCAGCAGCCCTGACCCAAATTCACCCCTCCACTTT,CASSPDPNSPLHF
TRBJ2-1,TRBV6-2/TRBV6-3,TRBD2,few,TGTGCCAGCAGTTACCACCTAGCGGGAGACACCTACAATGAGCAGTTCTTC,CASSYHLAGDTYNEQFF
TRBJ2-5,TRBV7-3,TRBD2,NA,TGTGCCAGCAGCTTACGACGGGAGGGCCAAGAGACCCAGTACTTC,CASSLRREGQETQYF
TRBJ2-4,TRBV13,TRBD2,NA,TGTGCCAGCGGAAATAGCGCGGCTAGCGGGAGTGACATTCAGTACTTC,CASGNSAASGSDIQYF
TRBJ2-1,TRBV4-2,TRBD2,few,TGTGCCAGCAGCCAAGGTTTTGGGCGGGGGGACTCCTACAATGAGCAGTTCTTC,CASSQGFGRGDSYNEQFF
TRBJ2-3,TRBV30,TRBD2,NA,TGTGCCTGGAGTGTACACGCTAGCGGGAAGGGGTCAGATACGCAGTATTTT,CAWSVHASGKGSDTQYF
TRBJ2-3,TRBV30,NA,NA,TGTGCCTGGAGTGTATTGGGTGAGGGGCAGTATTTT,CAWSVLGEGQYF
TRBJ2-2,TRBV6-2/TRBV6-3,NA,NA,TGTGCCAGCAGTTACCCCCCGTGGAAGATGAACACCGGGGAGCTGTTTTTT,CASSYPPWKMNTGELFF
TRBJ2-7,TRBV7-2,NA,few,TGTGCCAGCAGCTTCGGCATCTCCTACGAGCAGTACTTC,CASSFGISYEQYF
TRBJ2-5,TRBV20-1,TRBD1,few,TGCAGTGCTAGAGACCCGGGACAGGGAGCAGAGACCCAGTACTTC,CSARDPGQGAETQYF
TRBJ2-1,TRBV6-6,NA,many,TGTGCCAGCAGTTACTCGGCGGTATACAATGAGCAGTTCTTC,CASSYSAVYNEQFF
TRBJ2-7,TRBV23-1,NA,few,TGCGCCAGGGAAGGTGGGAACGAGCAGTACTTC,CAREGGNEQYF
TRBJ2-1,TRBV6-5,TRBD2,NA,TGTGCCAGCAGCCCTTTGAACCCCCATTTAGCGGGAGTCCATGAGCAGTTCTTC,CASSPLNPHLAGVHEQFF
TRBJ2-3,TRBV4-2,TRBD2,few,TGTGCCAGCAGCCAAGCGGGAGGGAGCACAGATACGCAGTATTTT,CASSQAGGSTDTQYF
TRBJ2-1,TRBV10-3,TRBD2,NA,TGTGCCATCAGTGACGCTAGCGGGAGACTTTACAATGAGCAGTTCTTC,CAISDASGRLYNEQFF
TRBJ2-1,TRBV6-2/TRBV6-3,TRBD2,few,TGTGCCAGCAGCTTTTCCCCTCCAAGTAGCGGGAGGGCCAGGGATGAGCAGTTCTTC,CASSFSPPSSGRARDEQFF
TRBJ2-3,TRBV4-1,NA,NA,TGCGCCAGCAGCCCCGACCCTTTTAGTGGCACAGATACGCAGTATTTT,CASSPDPFSGTDTQYF
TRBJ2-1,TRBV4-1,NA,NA,TGCGCCAGCAGCCCGGGGGGCGGGCGGGGGCAGTTCTTC,CASSPGGGRGQFF
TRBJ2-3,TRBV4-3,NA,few,TGCGCCAGCAGCCAAGGGGCGCGCCCCACAGATACGCAGTATTTT,CASSQGARPTDTQYF
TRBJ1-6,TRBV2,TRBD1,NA,TGTGCCAGCATCCAGACGGGACAGGACAATTCACCCCTCCACTTT,CASIQTGQDNSPLHF
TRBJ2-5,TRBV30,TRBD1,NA,TGTGCCTGGAGTGTACGAAGGCCGTCGGACAGGGAGACCCAGTACTTC,CAWSVRRPSDRETQYF
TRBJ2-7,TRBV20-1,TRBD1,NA,TGCAGTGCTAGAGAGTTGAGGACAGGACGGTACGAGCAGTACTTC,CSARELRTGRYEQYF
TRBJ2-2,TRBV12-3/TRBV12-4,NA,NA,TGTGCCAGCAGTCTAACCGACCGAACCGGGGAGCTGTTTTTT,CASSLTDRTGELFF
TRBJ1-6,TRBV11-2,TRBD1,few,TGTGCCAGCAGCACACCGGGACAGGTCTATAATTCACCCCTCCACTTT,CASSTPGQVYNSPLHF
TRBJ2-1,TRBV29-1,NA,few,TGCAGCGTTGAACCACGGAAGGGGTGGGACAATGAGCAGTTCTTC,CSVEPRKGWDNEQFF
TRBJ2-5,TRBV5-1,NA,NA,TGCGCCAGCAGCTTGGGGATCTATTGGGGAGGAGTCCAAGAGACCCAGTACTTC,CASSLGIYWGGVQETQYF
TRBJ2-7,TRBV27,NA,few,TGTGCCAGCAGTTTATCGGACAGAGACCTCTACGAGCAGTACTTC,CASSLSDRDLYEQYF
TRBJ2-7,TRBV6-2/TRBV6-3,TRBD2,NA,TGTGCCAGTTCAAGAGCTAGCGGGCTTTCCTACGAGCAGTACTTC,CASSRASGLSYEQYF
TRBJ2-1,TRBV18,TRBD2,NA,TGTGCCAGCTCACCTTCCGGGACTAGCGGTGTTAGCTCCTACAATGAGCAGTTCTTC,CASSPSGTSGVSSYNEQFF
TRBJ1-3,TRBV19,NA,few,TGTGCCAGCCAGTATTTGGACGGAAACACCATATATTTT,CASQYLDGNTIYF
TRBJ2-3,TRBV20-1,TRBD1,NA,TGCAGTGCTTATAACAGGGGGCCCTACACAGATACGCAGTATTTT,CSAYNRGPYTDTQYF
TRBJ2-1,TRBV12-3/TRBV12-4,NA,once,TGTGCCAGCACTTTCGGGTCGGATGAGCAGTTCTTC,CASTFGSDEQFF
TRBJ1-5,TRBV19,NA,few,TGTGCCAGTAGTAGGAACAGTCCTTATCAGCCCCAGCATTTT,CASSRNSPYQPQHF
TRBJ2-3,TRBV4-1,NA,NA,TGCGCCAGCAGCCAAGTACTGGTAGGGGATACGCAGTATTTT,CASSQVLVGDTQYF
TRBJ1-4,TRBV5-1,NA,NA,TGCGCCAGCAGCACTCTACCGGGACGACTAGATGAAAAACTGTTTTTT,CASSTLPGRLDEKLFF
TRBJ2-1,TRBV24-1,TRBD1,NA,TGTGCCACCACATCCCGGGACAGGGCTCTCTATGAGCAGTTCTTC,CATTSRDRALYEQFF